This section outlines one TCR beta chain sequence together with its context. Blood CD8+ and CD4+ T cells underwent high-throughput TCR beta sequencing. Negative isolation was used for CD8+ and CD4+ T cells, and FACS enrichment was applied to TEMRA cells. When the RNA was reverse transcribed, random hexamers were used with an input of about 0.5 to 1 ug. With immunoSEQ multiplex PCR, TCR beta CDR3 was amplified across 54 Vbeta and 13 Jbeta. TCRdb recomputed calls from the immunoSEQ multiplex PCR reads with MiXCR, one row per CDR3 protein. The table includes around 170,000 distinct CDR3 sequences, under 95% detected once. This sample is part of a study of CD8 T cells in Susac syndrome. V was pared by 8 bases and J by 7 bases, with 8 bases of the junction left unmatched. Germline CDR1 and CDR2: SNHLY and FYNNEI. This CDR3 contains 13 residues.

This TCR was sampled from a human donor in good health. This chain uses TRBV2 with TRBJ2-1, with 7 bases fitting TRBD2. Sample: CD4+ T cells from PBMCs. The CDR3 spells CASGRESRNEQFF. CDR3 DNA: TGTGCCAGCGGGCGGGAGAGCAGGAATGAGCAGTTCTTC.